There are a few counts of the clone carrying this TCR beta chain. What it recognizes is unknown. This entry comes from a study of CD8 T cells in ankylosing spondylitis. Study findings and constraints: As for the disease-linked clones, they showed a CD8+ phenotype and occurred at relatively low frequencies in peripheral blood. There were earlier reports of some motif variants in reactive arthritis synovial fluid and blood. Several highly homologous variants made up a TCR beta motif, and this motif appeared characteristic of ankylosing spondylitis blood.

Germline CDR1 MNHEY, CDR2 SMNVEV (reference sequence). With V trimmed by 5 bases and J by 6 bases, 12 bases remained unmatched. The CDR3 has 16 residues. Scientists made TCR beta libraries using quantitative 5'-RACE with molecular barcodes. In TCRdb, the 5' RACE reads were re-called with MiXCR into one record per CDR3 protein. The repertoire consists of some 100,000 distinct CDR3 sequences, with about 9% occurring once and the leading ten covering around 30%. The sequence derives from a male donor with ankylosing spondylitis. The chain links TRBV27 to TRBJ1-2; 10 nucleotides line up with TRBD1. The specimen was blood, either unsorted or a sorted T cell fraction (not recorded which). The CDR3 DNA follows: TGTGCCAGCAGTCCCGAGGACAGGGGGACTCTCGATGGCTACACCTTC. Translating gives CASSPEDRGTLDGYTF.